One T cell receptor (beta chain) is described in this entry. What this receptor recognizes is not known. Base qualities are missing; no much larger clone stands one base away. The data belong to a study of early T cells in non-severe SARS-CoV-2 infection (dated by TCRdb to the early 2020s). With regard to the full study: Because TCR sequencing relied on bulk RNA taken from unsorted whole blood, pairing of alpha and beta chains was not possible.

This was a case-control study nested in a cohort of healthcare workers in London, UK, who had nasopharyngeal swab PCR tests and blood samples taken every week. Healthcare workers were enrolled in the week of the UK lockdown, from 23 to 31 March 2020, and were followed every week for up to about 16 weeks. The CDR3, from cysteine to phenylalanine, totals 12 residues. Left in the record is the CDR3 DNA by itself, 36 bases read in frame from the first base. V lost 6 bases and J lost 6 bases; the stretch between them is 10 bases long. The germline V gene gives CDR1 as SGHVS and CDR2 as FQNEAQ. Results and caveats for the whole study, not just this receptor: VDJdb matching was skewed toward anti-spike CD8 responses and likely underestimated virus-specific expansions, missing private and CD4 specificities.

Libraries were made using 5' RACE. The reads were generated on a NextSeq 500. To correct for sequencing error and PCR bias, the TCR library protocol tagged individual cDNA molecules with unique molecular identifiers. Both TCR alpha and beta chains were sequenced, and tight co-correlation was observed between alpha and beta sequence abundances in each sample. Under the source paper's analysis protocol: Decombinator V4 was used to annotate TCR sequences for V gene, J gene and CDR3. TCRs were defined as expanded if a significant change between any two time points was detected under a Poisson model with p below 0.0001. TCR abundances were normalised to the total number of TCRs sequenced per sample and expressed as counts per million. TRAV1-2 paired with TRAJ12, TRAJ20 or TRAJ33 defined MAIT TCRs, while TRAV10 paired with TRAJ18 defined iNKT TCRs. VDJdb, accessed on 1 November 2021, was searched for TCRs annotated for CMV, EBV and SARS-CoV-2, and TCRs annotated for more than one antigen were excluded. TCRdb ran its own pipeline on the public reads, namely fastp trimming at Q25 and MiXCR clone calling, and kept in-frame beta chains. Identical CDR3 protein sequences are pooled into one entry, listed with their most common genes and DNA. These V and J calls rely on TCRdb rather than the paper's analysis. The sample has about 66,000 distinct CDR3 sequences on record, around 19% of them singletons. The ten largest clones take up about 8.8% of the sample.

In this chain, TRBV7-8 is recombined with TRBJ2-3; no D gene is confidently identified. The source of this sequence is an adult who was a healthcare worker with PCR-confirmed SARS-CoV-2 infection or an uninfected control (not recorded which). The specimen comprised whole blood, sampled at baseline. The CDR3 protein: CASRQSPDTQYF. The nucleotide sequence reads as follows: TGTGCCAGCAGACAGAGCCCGGATACGCAGTATTTT.